This T cell receptor beta chain was obtained from a study of cytomegalovirus exposure and HLA in healthy donors. General observations from the study: Follow-up analysis seemed to connect common viral pathogens with several of the most significant clusters identified. According to an earlier analysis, most TCR beta V segments yielded productive rearrangements about 87% or about 30% of the time. Most TCR sequences were rare, but some public TCRs occurred in many donors.

CDR1 and CDR2 from the germline V gene are MNHNS and SASEGT. The CDR3 is 13 residues long. The V gene lost 5 bases and the J gene lost 5 bases, with 12 bases spanning the gap. Primers: 60 Vbeta forward and 13 Jbeta reverse. Libraries were prepared by immunoSEQ multiplex PCR; TCRdb keeps only in-frame clonotypes and omits some of them. Among approximately 97,000 clones listed, around 77% were seen once. Regarding this clone: Its specificity is unknown.

Sequenced input: PBMCs. The chain employs TRBV6-1 and TRBJ1-1; unclear D gene. The receptor's source is a male donor in good health and CMV-seropositive. This chain's CDR3 is CASSSKQRTEAFF. The CDR3 DNA reads TGTGCCAGCAGTTCCAAACAGAGAACTGAAGCTTTCTTT.